This T cell receptor (beta chain) was identified in a study of T cells in Graves' hyperthyroidism and ophthalmopathy. The source material, RNA transcripts, was used to amplify TCR beta CDR3 regions. Carried out on the TCR CDR3, a first-round RT-PCR used the HTBI primer set. TCRdb fed the multiplex PCR reads into MiXCR, producing one record per CDR3 protein. This repertoire shows some 580,000 distinct CDR3 sequences, approximately 15% found once; its top ten account for less than 3.5%. CDR1 is SGHAT, CDR2 FQDESV, per germline (reference sequence). Trimming took 5 bases from V and 3 from J; bases not matched to a gene: 8. The CDR3 extends over 16 amino acids. This clonotype has a count of ten or more.

The genes are TRBV11-1 and TRBJ2-1, with 9 bases fitting TRBD2. The specimen sequenced was blood. The TCR was taken from a woman aged 40 to 50 with Graves' ophthalmopathy. CDR3 sequence (DNA): TGTGCCAGCAGCCAGATCCGACTAGCGGACTACAATGAGCAGTTCTTC. The encoded protein is CASSQIRLADYNEQFF.